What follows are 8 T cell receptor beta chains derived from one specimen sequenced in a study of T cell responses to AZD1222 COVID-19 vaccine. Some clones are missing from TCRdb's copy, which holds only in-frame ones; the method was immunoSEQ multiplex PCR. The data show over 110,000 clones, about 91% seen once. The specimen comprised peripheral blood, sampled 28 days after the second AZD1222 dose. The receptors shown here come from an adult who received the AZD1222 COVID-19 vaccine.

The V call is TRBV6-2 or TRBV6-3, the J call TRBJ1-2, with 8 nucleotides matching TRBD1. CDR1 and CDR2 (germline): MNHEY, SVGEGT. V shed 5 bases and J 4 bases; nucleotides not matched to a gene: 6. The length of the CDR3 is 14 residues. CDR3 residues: CASSPLDRGYGYTF. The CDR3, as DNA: TGTGCCAGCAGTCCCCTAGACAGGGGCTATGGCTACACCTTC.

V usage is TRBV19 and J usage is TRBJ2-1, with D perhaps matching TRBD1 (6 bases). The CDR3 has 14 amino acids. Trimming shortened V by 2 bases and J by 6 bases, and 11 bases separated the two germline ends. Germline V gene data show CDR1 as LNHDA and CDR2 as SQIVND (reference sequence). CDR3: CASSITDRANEQFF. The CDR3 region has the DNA TGTGCCAGTAGTATAACGGACAGAGCCAATGAGCAGTTCTTC.

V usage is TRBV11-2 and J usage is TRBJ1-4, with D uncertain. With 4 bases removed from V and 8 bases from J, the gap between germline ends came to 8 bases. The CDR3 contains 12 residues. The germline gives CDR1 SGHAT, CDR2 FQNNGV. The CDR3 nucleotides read TGTGCCAGCAGCTACGAAGGGGAAAAACTGTTTTTT. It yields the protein CASSYEGEKLFF.

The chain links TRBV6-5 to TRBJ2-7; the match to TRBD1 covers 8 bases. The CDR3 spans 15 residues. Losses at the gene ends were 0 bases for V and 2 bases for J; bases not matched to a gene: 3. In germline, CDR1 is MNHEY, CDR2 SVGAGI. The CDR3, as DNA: TGTGCCAGCAGTTACTCTCGCAGGGGGCCCTACGAGCAGTACGTC. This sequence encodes CASSYSRRGPYEQYV.

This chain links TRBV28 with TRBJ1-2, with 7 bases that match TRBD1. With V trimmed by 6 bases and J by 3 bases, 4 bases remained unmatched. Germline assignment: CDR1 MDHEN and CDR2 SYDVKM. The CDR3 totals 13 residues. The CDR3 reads CASRYTGDYGYTF. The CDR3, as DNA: TGTGCCAGCAGATACACAGGGGACTATGGCTACACCTTC.

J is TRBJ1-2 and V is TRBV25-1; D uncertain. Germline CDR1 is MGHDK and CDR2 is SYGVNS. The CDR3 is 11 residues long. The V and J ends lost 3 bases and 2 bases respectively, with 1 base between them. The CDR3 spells CASSENYGYTF. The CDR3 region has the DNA TGTGCCAGCAGTGAGAACTATGGCTACACCTTC.

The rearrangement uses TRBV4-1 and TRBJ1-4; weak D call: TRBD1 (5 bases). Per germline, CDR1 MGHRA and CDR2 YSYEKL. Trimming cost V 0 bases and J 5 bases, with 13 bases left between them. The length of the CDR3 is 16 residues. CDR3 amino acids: CASSQESAGGNEKLFF. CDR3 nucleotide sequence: TGCGCCAGCAGCCAAGAGAGCGCCGGGGGGAATGAAAAACTGTTTTTT.

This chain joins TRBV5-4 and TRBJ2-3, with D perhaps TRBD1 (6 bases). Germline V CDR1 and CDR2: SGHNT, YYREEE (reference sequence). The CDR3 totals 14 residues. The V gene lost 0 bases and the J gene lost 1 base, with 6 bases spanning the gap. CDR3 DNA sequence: TGTGCCAGCAGCTTGGCAGGGGGCACAGATACGCAGTATTTT. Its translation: CASSLAGGTDTQYF.